The next 22 T cell receptor beta chains were all read from a single sample in a study of post-analysis software for immune sequencing data. Study-wide findings and caveats: The five TRBV segments detected at higher frequency in patients than in controls included TRBV5-6, TRBV5-1 and TRBV20-1.

Presence of unique molecular identifiers characterized the TCR beta cDNA libraries. One entry per CDR3 protein, called by TCRdb with MiXCR from the PCR reads. The sample has hundreds of thousands of distinct CDR3 sequences, 44% seen once. These TCRs are of unknown antigen specificity. The specimen was blood. The source is a girl aged 5 to 17 with multiple sclerosis.

This clonotype appeared once. This chain uses TRBV18 with TRBJ1-6; D uncertain. The CDR3 has 12 residues. Trimming shortened V by 1 base and J by 10 bases, and 5 bases separated the two germline ends. CDR1 is KGHSH and CDR2 is LQKENI in the germline V gene. The CDR3 coding sequence is TGTGCCAGCTCACCACACCGGTCACCCCTCCACTTT. Translation gives CASSPHRSPLHF.

The chain uses TRBV5-1 and TRBJ1-2; 7 bases are shared with TRBD1. Germline loops: CDR1 SGHRS, CDR2 YFSETQ. The V gene end was trimmed by 4 bases and the J gene end by 8 bases; junction bases not matched to a gene: 14. The CDR3 runs to 15 residues. The CDR3 bases are TGCGCCAGCAGCCCTTACGATACAGGGGAGAAGGGCTACACCTTC. Amino acid sequence: CASSPYDTGEKGYTF.

Points on this clonotype: One junction end disagrees with the germline gene, perhaps due to a read error. The chain links TRBV11-3 to TRBJ2-1, with TRBD2 matching over 9 bases. The germline gives CDR1 SGHNT, CDR2 YENEEA. CDR3 length: 18 amino acids. CDR3 DNA sequence: TGTGCCAGTAGCTTAGAGATCTTAGCGGGAGTTTCCTACAATGAGCAGTTCTTC. Its translation: CASSLEILAGVSYNEQFF.

This clonotype has a handful of counts. V and J are TRBV7-6 and TRBJ2-3; D is ambiguous. The CDR3 has 14 residues. Germline V lookup: CDR1 SGHVS, CDR2 FNYEAQ. Trimming cost V 5 bases and J 1 base, with 10 bases left between them. The CDR3 DNA reads TGTGCCAGCAGCCCTTTAGGTGGCACAGATACGCAGTATTTT. Amino acids: CASSPLGGTDTQYF.

The chain links TRBV12-3 or TRBV12-4 to TRBJ2-7; D gene unclear. Trimming took 5 bases from V and 5 from J, leaving 16 bases between them. The CDR3 is made up of 14 amino acids. CDR3 loop: CASSPLHTRDEQYF. The DNA of the CDR3 is TGTGCCAGCAGTCCGCTACATACAAGGGACGAGCAGTACTTC.

This chain uses TRBV27 with TRBJ2-3, with unresolved D. The CDR3 is made up of 16 amino acids. Trimming took off 3 bases at V and 6 bases at J, with 19 bases between the two ends. The germline CDR1 and CDR2 sequences are MNHEY and SMNVEV (reference sequence). CDR3 DNA: TGTGCCAGCAGTTTTTTCCTGGGGAACACAACCGATACGCAGTATTTT. Its protein product is CASSFFLGNTTDTQYF.

The chain joins TRBV5-1 to TRBJ2-1; D ambiguous. The germline V gene has CDR1 SGHRS and CDR2 YFSETQ. The CDR3 runs to 13 residues. The V and J ends lost 0 bases and 6 bases respectively, with 7 bases between them. CDR3 DNA: TGCGCCAGCAGCTTGGTGCAGCCCAATGAGCAGTTCTTC. It encodes CASSLVQPNEQFF.

This clonotype was observed a few times. V and J are TRBV29-1 and TRBJ1-2; D not resolved. Trimming took 8 bases from V and 6 from J, leaving 13 bases between them. CDR3 length: 11 amino acids. CDR1 and CDR2 (germline): SQVTM, ANQGSEA. Here the CDR3 reads CSTGREHGYTF. DNA of the CDR3: TGCAGCACCGGGAGGGAACATGGCTACACCTTC.

The V call is TRBV10-3, the J call TRBJ2-3, with D unresolved. Per the germline V gene, CDR1 is ENHRY and CDR2 is SYGVKD. There are 14 residues in the CDR3. V was shortened by 6 bases and J by 1 base, with 11 bases between the two germline ends. Here the CDR3 DNA reads TGTGCCATCAGCCTTCTCCTCCGCACAGATACGCAGTATTTT. Its protein is CAISLLLRTDTQYF.

This clonotype was observed a handful of times. The chain links TRBV24-1 to TRBJ2-5; no reliable D call. The V gene lost 4 bases and the J gene lost 1 base, with 3 bases spanning the gap. The CDR3 has 12 amino acids. Germline assignment: CDR1 KGHDR and CDR2 SFDVKD. The CDR3 DNA follows: TGTGCCACCAGTGAGCTCCAAGAGACCCAGTACTTC. It is translated as CATSELQETQYF.

This clonotype has just a few counts. V gene TRBV7-2 combines with J gene TRBJ2-1, with TRBD1 matching over 7 bases. This CDR3 has 13 residues. CDR1 and CDR2 from the germline V gene are SGHTA and FQGNSA. V dropped 6 bases and J dropped 8; count of bases not matched to a gene: 7. The CDR3 loop is CASRFRQGHEQFF. The CDR3 DNA reads TGTGCCAGCAGATTCCGACAGGGACATGAGCAGTTCTTC.

The rearrangement joins TRBV15 to TRBJ2-5, with D maybe TRBD2 (5 bases). The CDR3 extends over 15 amino acids. Germline CDR1 LNHNV, CDR2 YYDKDF (reference sequence). The V end was cut by 0 bases, the J end by 4 bases, with 12 bases between. The CDR3 protein is CATSRDISGGETQYF. CDR3 nucleotides: TGTGCCACCAGCAGAGATATCAGCGGCGGAGAGACCCAGTACTTC. Full variable domain (remainder filled in from reference TRBV15 and TRBJ2-5): DAMVIQNPRYQVTQFGKPVTLSCSQTLNHNVMYWYQQKSSQAPKLLFHYYDKDFNNEADTPDNFQSRRPNTSFCFLDIRSPGLGDTAMYLCATSRDISGGETQYFGPGTRLLVL.

V usage is TRBV2 and J usage is TRBJ2-4; 7 nucleotides line up with TRBD1. TRBJ2-7 matches the DNA end more closely, so the J call is doubtful. The CDR3 spans 15 residues. From germline, CDR1 is SNHLY and CDR2 FYNNEI. The CDR3 DNA reads as TGTGCCAGCAGTGACCACGGGGCAGGGGGTGTCGAGCAGTACTTC. Translation: CASSDHGAGGVEQYF.

This clonotype was found once. The rearrangement uses TRBV12-3 or TRBV12-4 and TRBJ2-4; TRBD2 matches 7 bases. The CDR3 runs 14 residues. J gave up 2 bases and V 8 bases, and 6 bases lay outside the gene matches. As DNA, the CDR3 is TGTGCCAGCGGGAGGGCCATCTCCAAAAACATTCAGTACTTC. This gives the protein CASGRAISKNIQYF.

In regard to this clonotype: Given a much more abundant clone one base away, this may be a read error. This sequence joins TRBV3-1 and TRBJ2-1; the D gene is possibly TRBD1 (5 bases). The length of the CDR3 is 15 residues. CDR1 is LGHDT and CDR2 is YNNKEL in the germline V gene (reference sequence). The CDR3 bases are TGTGCCTGCAGCCAGGGCAGTTCAACCTACAATGAGCAGTTCTTC. Protein product: CACSQGSSTYNEQFF.

The chain combines TRBV24-1 with TRBJ2-3, with D possibly matching TRBD2 (5 bases). Looked up from germline, CDR1 is KGHDR and CDR2 is SFDVKD. The CDR3 consists of 15 residues. The V end was cut by 3 bases, the J end by 6 bases, with 15 bases between. Written as DNA, the CDR3 is TGTGCCACCAGTGATCCCGGACTGCAGCGGGATACGCAGTATTTT. Translation: CATSDPGLQRDTQYF.

The rearrangement links TRBV20-1 to TRBJ2-5; D may be TRBD1 (6 bases). The V end was cut by 5 bases, the J end by 5 bases, with 12 bases between. CDR3 size: 12 residues. In germline, CDR1 is DFQATT, CDR2 SNEGSKA (reference sequence). CDR3 sequence reads: CSAPGDWETQYF. CDR3 in DNA: TGCAGTGCTCCAGGGGATTGGGAGACCCAGTACTTC.

As for this clonotype: A much bigger clone sits one base away, suggesting this may be a read error. The CDR3 reads CSAGAGNEQFF. Written as DNA, the CDR3 is TGCAGCGCTGGAGCGGGCAATGAGCAGTTCTTC. The rearrangement uses TRBV29-1 and TRBJ2-1; a weak D match, TRBD2 (6 bases). CDR1 SQVTM and CDR2 ANQGSEA come from the germline V gene. The CDR3 length is 11 residues. V was clipped by 7 bases and J by 6 bases, with 10 bases between them.

This clonotype turned up a few times. The V gene is TRBV5-1, the J gene TRBJ2-1; 12 nucleotides match TRBD2. There are 16 residues in the CDR3. After removal of 4 bases from V and 6 bases from J, the junction contained 8 bases not matched to a gene. In germline, CDR1 is SGHRS, CDR2 YFSETQ. Here the CDR3 reads CASSIGLAGSGNEQFF. As DNA, the CDR3 is TGCGCCAGCAGCATAGGACTAGCGGGGTCGGGCAATGAGCAGTTCTTC.

The genes are TRBV12-3 or TRBV12-4 and TRBJ1-4; 9 bases map to TRBD1. The CDR3 is made up of 12 amino acids. The trim removed 6 bases at V and 7 bases at J, leaving 0 bases unmatched. The CDR3 DNA reads as TGTGCCAGCAGGGACAGGGGTGAAAAACTGTTTTTT. Amino acid sequence: CASRDRGEKLFF.

The rearrangement uses TRBV11-2 and TRBJ2-2, with TRBD2 as a possible D gene (5 bases). The V gene lost 10 bases and the J gene lost 3 bases, with 27 bases spanning the gap. The CDR3 length is 18 residues. The germline V gene encodes CDR1 SGHAT and CDR2 FQNNGV. The CDR3 protein is CATQPLGRILRDTGELFF. The CDR3 nucleotides are TGTGCCACCCAACCCTTGGGTCGGATATTGAGGGACACCGGGGAGCTGTTTTTT.

V and J are TRBV29-1 and TRBJ2-5, with D possibly being TRBD1 (6 bases). The CDR3 consists of 13 residues. Germline CDR1 SQVTM, CDR2 ANQGSEA. The V end lost 1 base, the J end lost 11 bases, and 17 bases lay between the germline ends. The CDR3 loop is CSVEVDRRNEQYF. The CDR3 region has the DNA TGCAGCGTTGAAGTTGACAGGCGCAATGAGCAGTACTTC.